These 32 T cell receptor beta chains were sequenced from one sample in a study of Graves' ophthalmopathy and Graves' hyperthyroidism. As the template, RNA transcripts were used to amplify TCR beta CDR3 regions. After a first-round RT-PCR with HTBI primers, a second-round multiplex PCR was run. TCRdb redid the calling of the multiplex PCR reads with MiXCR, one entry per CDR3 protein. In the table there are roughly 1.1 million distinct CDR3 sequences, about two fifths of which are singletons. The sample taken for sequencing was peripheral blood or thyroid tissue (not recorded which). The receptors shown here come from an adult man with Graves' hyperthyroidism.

As DNA, the CDR3 is TGTGCCAGCAGTGCCACGCCCGCTGAAGCTTTCTTT. Translation: CASSATPAEAFF. J is TRBJ1-1 and V is TRBV7-9; D call uncertain. This CDR3 spans 12 amino acids. The germline V gene has CDR1 SEHNR and CDR2 FQNEAQ (reference sequence). Trimming cost V 6 bases and J 6 bases, with 11 bases left between them.

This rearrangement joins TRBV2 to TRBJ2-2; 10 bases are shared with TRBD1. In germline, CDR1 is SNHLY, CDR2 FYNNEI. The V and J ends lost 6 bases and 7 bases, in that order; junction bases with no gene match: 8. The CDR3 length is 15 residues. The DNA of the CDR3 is TGTGCCAGCAGCACCGACAGGGGGCGGCTCGGGGAGCTGTTTTTT. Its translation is CASSTDRGRLGELFF.

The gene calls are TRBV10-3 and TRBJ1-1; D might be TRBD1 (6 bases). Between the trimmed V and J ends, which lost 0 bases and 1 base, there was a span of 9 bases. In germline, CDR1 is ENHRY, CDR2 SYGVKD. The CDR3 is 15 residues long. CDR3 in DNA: TGTGCCATCAGTGAGTCGAAGGACAGGAACACTGAAGCTTTCTTT. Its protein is CAISESKDRNTEAFF.

CDR3 region: CSAQGNTIKAFF. The CDR3, as DNA: TGCAGTGCCCAAGGAAATACAATCAAGGCTTTCTTT. V usage is TRBV20-1 and J usage is TRBJ1-1; D gene ambiguous. Germline CDR1 and CDR2: DFQATT and SNEGSKA (reference sequence). The CDR3 has 12 residues. V lost 6 bases and J lost 11, with 19 bases in between.

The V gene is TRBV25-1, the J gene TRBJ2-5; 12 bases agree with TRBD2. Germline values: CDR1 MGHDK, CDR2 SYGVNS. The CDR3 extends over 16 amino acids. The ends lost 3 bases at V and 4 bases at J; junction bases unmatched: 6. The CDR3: CASSDPGLAGLETQYF. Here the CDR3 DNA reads TGTGCCAGCAGTGACCCGGGACTAGCGGGCCTAGAGACCCAGTACTTC.

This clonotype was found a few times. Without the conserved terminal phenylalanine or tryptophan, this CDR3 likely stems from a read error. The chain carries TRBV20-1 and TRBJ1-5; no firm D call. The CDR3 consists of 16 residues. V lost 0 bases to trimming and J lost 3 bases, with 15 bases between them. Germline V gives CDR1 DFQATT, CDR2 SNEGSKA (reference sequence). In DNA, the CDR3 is TGCAGTGCTAGAGAGTTCGGGCAGGCCTCCAATCAGCCCCAGCATCTT. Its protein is CSAREFGQASNQPQHL.

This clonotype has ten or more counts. CDR3 sequence reads: CASSQANRGSYNSPLHF. CDR3 coding DNA: TGTGCCAGCAGCCAAGCAAACAGGGGTTCCTATAATTCACCCCTCCACTTT. This chain uses TRBV4-2 with TRBJ1-6; the match to TRBD1 covers 7 bases. The CDR3 runs 17 residues. J was trimmed by 1 base and V by 1 base; bases with no gene match: 4. The V gene's germline CDR1 is LGHNA and CDR2 YNFKEQ.

CDR3 sequence: CSLGNTIYF. CDR3 DNA: TGCAGCCTGGGGAACACCATATATTTT. The rearrangement uses TRBV29-1 and TRBJ1-3; D is uncertain. This CDR3 has 9 amino acids. Trimming cost V 8 bases and J 7 bases, with 6 bases left between them. CDR1 SQVTM and CDR2 ANQGSEA come from the germline V gene. The full variable domain, in which reference TRBV29-1 and TRBJ1-3 provide the parts outside the CDR3, is SAVISQKPSRDICQRGTSLTIQCQVDSQVTMMFWYRQQPGQSLTLIATANQGSEATYESGFVIDKFPISRPNLTFSTLTVSNMSPEDSSIYLCSLGNTIYFGEGSWLTVV.

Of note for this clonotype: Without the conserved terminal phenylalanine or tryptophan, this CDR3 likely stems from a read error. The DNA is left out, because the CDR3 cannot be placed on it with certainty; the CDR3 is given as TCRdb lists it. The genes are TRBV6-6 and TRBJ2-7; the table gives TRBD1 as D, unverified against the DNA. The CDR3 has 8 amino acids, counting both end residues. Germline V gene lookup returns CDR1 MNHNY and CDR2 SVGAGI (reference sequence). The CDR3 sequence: CASSYVRT.

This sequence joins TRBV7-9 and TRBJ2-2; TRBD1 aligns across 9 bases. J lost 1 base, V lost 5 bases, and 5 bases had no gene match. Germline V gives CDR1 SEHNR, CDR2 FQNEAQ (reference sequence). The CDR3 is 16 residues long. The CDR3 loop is CASSARTGVNTGELFF. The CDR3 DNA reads TGTGCCAGCAGCGCACGGACAGGGGTGAACACCGGGGAGCTGTTTTTT.

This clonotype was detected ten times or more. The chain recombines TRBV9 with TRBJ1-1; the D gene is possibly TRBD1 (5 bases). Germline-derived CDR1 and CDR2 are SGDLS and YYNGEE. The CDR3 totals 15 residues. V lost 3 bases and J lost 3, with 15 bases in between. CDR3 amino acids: CASSGGGRLYTEAFF. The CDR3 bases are TGTGCCAGCAGCGGGGGGGGACGGCTTTACACTGAAGCTTTCTTT. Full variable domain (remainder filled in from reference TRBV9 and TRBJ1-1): DSGVTQTPKHLITATGQRVTLRCSPRSGDLSVYWYQQSLDQGLQFLIQYYNGEERAKGNILERFSAQQFPDLHSELNLSSLELGDSALYFCASSGGGRLYTEAFFGQGTRLTVV.

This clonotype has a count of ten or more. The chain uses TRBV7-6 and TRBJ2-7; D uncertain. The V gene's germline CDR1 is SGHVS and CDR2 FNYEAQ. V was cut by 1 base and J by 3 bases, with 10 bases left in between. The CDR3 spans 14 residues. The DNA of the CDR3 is TGTGCCAGCAGCTTAGAGAGGCTAGGCTACGAGCAGTACTTC. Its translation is CASSLERLGYEQYF.

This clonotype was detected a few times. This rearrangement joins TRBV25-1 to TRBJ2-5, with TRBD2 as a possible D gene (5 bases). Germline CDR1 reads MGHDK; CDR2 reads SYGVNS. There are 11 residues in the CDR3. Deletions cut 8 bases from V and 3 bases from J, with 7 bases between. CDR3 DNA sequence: TGTGCCAGCGGGAGTGAAGAGACCCAGTACTTC. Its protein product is CASGSEETQYF.

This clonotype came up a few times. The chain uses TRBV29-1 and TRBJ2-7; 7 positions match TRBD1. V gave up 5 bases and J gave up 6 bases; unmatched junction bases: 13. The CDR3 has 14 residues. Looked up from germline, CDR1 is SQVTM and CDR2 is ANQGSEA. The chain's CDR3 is CSVLSGTAPSEQYF. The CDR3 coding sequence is TGCAGCGTTTTATCCGGGACAGCCCCCTCCGAGCAGTACTTC.

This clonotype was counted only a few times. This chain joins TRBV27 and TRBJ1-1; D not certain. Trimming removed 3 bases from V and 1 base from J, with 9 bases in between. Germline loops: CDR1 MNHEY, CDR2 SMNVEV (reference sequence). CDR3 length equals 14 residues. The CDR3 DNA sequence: TGTGCCAGCAGTTTGGTGTTTAGGAACACTGAAGCTTTCTTT. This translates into CASSLVFRNTEAFF.

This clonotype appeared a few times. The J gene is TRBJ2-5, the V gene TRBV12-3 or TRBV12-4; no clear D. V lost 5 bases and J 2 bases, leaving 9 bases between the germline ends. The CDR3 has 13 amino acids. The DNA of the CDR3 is TGTGCCAGCAGTACGAGTATACAAGAGACCCAGTACTTC. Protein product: CASSTSIQETQYF.

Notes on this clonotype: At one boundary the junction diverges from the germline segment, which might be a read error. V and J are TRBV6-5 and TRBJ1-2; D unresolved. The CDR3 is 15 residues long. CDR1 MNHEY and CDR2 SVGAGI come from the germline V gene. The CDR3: CAISKPTLANYGYTF. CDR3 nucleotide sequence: TGTGCCATCAGTAAACCGACACTAGCTAACTATGGCTACACCTTC.

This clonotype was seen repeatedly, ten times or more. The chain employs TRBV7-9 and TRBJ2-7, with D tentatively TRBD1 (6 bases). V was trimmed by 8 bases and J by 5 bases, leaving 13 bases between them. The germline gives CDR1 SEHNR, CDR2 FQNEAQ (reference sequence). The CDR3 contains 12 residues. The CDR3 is CASDRLGNEQYF. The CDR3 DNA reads TGTGCCAGCGACAGGTTAGGAAACGAGCAGTACTTC.

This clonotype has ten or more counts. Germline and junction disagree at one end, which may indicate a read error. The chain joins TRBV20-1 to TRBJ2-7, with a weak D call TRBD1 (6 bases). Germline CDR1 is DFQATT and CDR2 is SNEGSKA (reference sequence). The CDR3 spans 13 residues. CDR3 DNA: TGCAGTGCGAGAGCGACAGGAACCTACGAGCAGTACTTC. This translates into CSARATGTYEQYF.

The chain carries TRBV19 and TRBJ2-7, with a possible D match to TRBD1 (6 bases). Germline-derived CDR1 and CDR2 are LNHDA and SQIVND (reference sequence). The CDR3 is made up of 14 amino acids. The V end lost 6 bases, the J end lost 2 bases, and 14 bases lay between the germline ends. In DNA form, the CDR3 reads TGTGCCAGTAGGAAGGACAGATGGGCCTACGAGCAGTACTTC. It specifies CASRKDRWAYEQYF.

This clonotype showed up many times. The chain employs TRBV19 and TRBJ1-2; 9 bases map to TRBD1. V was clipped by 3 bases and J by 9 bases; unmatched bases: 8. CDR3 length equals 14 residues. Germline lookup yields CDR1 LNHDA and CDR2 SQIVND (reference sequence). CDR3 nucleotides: TGTGCCAGTAGTATGTGGGACAGGGAGGATCGCTACACCTTC. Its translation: CASSMWDREDRYTF.

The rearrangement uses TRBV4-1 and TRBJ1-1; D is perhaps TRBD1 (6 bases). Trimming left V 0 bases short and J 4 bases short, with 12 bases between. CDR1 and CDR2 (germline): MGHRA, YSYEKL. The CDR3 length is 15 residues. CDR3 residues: CASSQDAGGSTEAFF. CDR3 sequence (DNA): TGCGCCAGCAGCCAAGACGCGGGGGGCTCCACTGAAGCTTTCTTT.

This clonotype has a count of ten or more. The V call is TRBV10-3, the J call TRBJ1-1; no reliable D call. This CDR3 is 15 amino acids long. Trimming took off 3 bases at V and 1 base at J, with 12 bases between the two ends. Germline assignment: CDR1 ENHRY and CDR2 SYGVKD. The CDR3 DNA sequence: TGTGCCATCAGTGAAAAGGGATTGGAGAACACTGAAGCTTTCTTT. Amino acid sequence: CAISEKGLENTEAFF.

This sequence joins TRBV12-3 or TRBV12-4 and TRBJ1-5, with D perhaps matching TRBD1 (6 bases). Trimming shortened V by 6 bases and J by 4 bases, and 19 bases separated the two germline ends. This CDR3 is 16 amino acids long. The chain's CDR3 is CASRGTVGGRNQPQHF. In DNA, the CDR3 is TGTGCCAGCAGGGGGACGGTCGGGGGGCGGAATCAGCCCCAGCATTTT.

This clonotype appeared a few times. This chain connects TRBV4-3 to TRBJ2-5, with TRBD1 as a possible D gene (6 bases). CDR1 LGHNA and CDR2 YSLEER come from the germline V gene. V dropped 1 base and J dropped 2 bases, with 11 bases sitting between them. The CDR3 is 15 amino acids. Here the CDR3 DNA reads TGCGCCAGCAGCCAAGCGGGACACCCACAAGAGACCCAGTACTTC. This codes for CASSQAGHPQETQYF.

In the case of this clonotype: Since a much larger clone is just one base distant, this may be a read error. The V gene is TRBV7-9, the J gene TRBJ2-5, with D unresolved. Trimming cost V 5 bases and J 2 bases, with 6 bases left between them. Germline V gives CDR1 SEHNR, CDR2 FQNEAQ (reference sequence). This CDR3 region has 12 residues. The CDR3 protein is CASSQRQETQYF. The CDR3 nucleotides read TGTGCCAGCAGCCAGCGACAAGAGACCCAGTACTTC.

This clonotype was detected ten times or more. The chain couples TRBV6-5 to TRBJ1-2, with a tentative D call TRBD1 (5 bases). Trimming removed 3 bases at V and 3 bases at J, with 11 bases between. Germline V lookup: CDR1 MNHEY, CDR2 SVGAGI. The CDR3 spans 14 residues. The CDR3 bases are TGTGCCAGCAGTTATCCAGGGAAGGACTATGGCTACACCTTC. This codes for CASSYPGKDYGYTF.

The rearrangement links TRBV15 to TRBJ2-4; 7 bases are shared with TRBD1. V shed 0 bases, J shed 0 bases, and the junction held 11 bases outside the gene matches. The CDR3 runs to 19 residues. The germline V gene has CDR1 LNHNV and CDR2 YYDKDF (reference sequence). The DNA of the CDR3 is TGTGCCACCAGCAGAGATGGGCAGGGGGTAGGGCTAGCCAAAAACATTCAGTACTTC. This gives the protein CATSRDGQGVGLAKNIQYF.

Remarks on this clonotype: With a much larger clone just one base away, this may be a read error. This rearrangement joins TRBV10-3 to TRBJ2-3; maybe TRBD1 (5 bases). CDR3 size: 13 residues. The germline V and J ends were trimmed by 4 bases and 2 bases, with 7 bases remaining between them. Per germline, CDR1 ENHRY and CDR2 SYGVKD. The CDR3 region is CAISGRVTDTQYF. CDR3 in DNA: TGTGCCATCAGTGGCAGGGTCACAGATACGCAGTATTTT.

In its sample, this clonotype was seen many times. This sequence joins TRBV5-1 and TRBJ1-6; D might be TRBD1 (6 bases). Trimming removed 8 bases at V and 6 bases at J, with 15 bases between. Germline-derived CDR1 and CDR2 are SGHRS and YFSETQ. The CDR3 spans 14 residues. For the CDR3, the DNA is TGCGCCAGTGAACAGGGTATGGGTAATTCACCCCTCCACTTT. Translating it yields CASEQGMGNSPLHF.

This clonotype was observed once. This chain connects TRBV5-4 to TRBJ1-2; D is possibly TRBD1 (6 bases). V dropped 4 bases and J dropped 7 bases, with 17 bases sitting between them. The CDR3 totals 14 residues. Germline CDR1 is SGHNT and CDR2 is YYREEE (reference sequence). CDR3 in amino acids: CASSPTGRLGGYTF. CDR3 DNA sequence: TGTGCCAGCAGCCCAACAGGGAGGTTGGGTGGCTACACCTTC.

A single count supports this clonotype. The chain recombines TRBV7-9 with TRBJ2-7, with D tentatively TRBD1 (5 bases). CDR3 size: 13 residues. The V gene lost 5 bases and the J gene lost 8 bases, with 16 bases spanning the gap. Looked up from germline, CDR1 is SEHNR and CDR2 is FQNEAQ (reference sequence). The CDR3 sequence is CASSRNQGSQQYF. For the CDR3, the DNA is TGTGCCAGCAGCCGAAACCAGGGAAGTCAGCAGTACTTC.